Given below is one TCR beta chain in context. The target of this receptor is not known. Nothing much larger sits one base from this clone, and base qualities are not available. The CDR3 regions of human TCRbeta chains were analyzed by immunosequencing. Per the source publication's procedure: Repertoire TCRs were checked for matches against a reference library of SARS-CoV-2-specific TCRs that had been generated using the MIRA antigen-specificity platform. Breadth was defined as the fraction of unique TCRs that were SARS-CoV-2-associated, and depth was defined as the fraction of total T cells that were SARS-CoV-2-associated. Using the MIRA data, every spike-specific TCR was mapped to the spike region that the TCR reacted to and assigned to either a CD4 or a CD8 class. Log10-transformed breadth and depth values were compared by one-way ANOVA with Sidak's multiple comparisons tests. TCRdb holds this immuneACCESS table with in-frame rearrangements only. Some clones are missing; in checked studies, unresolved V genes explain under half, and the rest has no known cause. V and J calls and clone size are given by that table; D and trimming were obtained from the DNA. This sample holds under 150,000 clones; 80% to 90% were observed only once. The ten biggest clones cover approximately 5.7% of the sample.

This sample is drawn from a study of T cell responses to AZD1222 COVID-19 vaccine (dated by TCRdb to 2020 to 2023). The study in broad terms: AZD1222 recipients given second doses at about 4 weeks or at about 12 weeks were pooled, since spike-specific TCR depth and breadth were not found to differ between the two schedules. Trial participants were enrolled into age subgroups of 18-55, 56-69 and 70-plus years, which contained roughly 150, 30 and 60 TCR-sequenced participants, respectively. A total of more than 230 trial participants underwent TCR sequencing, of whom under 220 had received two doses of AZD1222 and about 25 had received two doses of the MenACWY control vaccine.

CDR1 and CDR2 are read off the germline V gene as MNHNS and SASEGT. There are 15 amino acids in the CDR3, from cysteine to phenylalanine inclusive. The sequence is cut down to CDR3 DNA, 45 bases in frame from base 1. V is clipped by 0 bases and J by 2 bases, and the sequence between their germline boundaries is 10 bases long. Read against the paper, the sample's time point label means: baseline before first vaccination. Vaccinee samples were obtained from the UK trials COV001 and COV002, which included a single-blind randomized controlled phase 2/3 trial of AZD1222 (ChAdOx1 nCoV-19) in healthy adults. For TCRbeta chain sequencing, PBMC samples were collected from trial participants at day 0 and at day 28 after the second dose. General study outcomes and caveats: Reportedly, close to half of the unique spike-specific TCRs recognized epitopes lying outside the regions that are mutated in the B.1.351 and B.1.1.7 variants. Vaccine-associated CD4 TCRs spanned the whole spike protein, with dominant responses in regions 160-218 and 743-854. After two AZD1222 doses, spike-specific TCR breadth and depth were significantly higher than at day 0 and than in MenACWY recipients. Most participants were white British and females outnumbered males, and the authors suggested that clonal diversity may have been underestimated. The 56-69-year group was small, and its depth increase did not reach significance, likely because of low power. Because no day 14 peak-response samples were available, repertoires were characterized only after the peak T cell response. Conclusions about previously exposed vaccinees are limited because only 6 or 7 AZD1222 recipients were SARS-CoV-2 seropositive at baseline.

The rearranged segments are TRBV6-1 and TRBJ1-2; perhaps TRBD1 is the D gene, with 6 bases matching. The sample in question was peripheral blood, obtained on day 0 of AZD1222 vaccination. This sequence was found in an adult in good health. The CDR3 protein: CASSEARGLNYGYTF. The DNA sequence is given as TGTGCCAGCAGTGAAGCGCGGGGGCTGAACTATGGCTACACCTTC.